This T cell receptor (beta chain) stems from a study of T cells in Graves' hyperthyroidism and ophthalmopathy. About the study: Prior to any treatment, at the point of initial diagnosis, peripheral blood was collected.

Findings and caveats of the study: Blood held most thyroid clonotypes expanded above 0.001 frequency.

V gave up 7 bases and J gave up 1 base, with 13 bases separating them. This CDR3 has 14 amino acids. To note about this clonotype: Its antigen is unknown.

What was amplified from RNA transcripts were TCR beta CDR3 regions. The primer set for the first-round RT-PCR of the TCR CDR3 was HTBI. TCRdb re-derived calls from the multiplex PCR reads in MiXCR, one entry per CDR3 protein. The sample records 400,000 to 600,000 distinct CDR3 sequences, roughly 16% being singletons. The source material was blood. The clonotype comes from a young woman with Graves' ophthalmopathy. This chain links TRBV12-3 or TRBV12-4 with TRBJ1-1; D gene ambiguous. CDR3 DNA sequence: TGTGCCAGCACCACGTTGGGAGGGAACACTGAAGCTTTCTTT. Residues: CASTTLGGNTEAFF.